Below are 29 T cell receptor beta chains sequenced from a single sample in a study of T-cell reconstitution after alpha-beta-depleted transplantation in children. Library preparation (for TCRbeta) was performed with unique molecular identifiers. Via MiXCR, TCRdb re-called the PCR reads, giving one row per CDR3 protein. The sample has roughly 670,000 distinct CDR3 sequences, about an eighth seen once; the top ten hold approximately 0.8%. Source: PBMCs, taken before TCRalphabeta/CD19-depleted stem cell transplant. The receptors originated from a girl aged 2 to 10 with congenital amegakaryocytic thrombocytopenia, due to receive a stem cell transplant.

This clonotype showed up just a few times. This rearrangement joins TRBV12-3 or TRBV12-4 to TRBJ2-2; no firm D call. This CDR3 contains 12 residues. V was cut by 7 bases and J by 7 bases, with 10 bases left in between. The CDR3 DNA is TGTGCCAGCACTCCAGTGGGCGGGGAGCTGTTTTTT. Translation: CASTPVGGELFF.

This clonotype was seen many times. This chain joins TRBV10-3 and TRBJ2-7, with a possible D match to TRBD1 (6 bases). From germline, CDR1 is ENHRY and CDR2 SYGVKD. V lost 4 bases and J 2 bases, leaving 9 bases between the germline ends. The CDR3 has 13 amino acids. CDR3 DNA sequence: TGTGCCATCAGTGTGGGACAAACCTACGAGCAGTACTTC. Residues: CAISVGQTYEQYF.

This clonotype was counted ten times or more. CDR3 DNA: TGCGCCAGCAATCAGGCCCGGGACACAACTTTCTTT. Translating it yields CASNQARDTTFF. The genes are TRBV10-2 and TRBJ1-1; D possibly corresponds to TRBD1 (6 bases). CDR1 and CDR2 from the germline V gene are WSHSY and SAAADI. Trimming pared 7 bases from V and 12 bases from J, leaving 18 bases between. The CDR3 length is 12 residues.

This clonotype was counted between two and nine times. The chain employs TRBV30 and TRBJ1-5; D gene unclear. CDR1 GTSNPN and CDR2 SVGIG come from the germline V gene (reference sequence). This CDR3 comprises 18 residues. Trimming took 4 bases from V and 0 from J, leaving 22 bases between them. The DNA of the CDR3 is TGTGCCTGGATCGTCCTTGGATACACCATGAATAGCAATCAGCCCCAGCATTTT. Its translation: CAWIVLGYTMNSNQPQHF.

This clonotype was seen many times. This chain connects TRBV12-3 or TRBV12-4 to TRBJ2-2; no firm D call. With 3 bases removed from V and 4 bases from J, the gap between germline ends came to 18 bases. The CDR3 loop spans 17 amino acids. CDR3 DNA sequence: TGTGCCAGCAGTTTTCTGGTTGGTGGTATGGTCACCGGGGAGCTGTTTTTT. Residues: CASSFLVGGMVTGELFF.

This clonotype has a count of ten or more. The CDR3 region has the DNA TGTGCCAGCAGTTTATTGGGAGGACAGGGGGCGCGCAATCAGCCCCAGCATTTT. Its translation: CASSLLGGQGARNQPQHF. The rearrangement links TRBV28 to TRBJ1-5; 11 bases agree with TRBD1. The CDR3 runs 18 residues. In germline, CDR1 is MDHEN, CDR2 SYDVKM. The J segment lost 2 bases and the V segment lost 1 base, leaving 7 bases of the junction unmatched.

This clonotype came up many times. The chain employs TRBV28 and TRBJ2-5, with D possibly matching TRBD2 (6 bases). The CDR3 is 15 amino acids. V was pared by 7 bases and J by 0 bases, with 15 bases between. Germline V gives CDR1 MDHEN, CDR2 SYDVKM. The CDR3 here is CASIAEGGYQETQYF. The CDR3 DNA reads TGTGCCAGCATAGCGGAGGGAGGATACCAAGAGACCCAGTACTTC.

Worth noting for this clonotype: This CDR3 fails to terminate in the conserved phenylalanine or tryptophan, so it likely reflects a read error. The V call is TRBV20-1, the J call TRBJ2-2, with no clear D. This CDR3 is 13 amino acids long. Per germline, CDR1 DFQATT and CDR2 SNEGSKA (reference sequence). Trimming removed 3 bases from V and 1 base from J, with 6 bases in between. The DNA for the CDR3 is TGCAGTGCTAGCGGCAGGAACACCGGGGAGCTGTTTCTT. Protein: CSASGRNTGELFL.

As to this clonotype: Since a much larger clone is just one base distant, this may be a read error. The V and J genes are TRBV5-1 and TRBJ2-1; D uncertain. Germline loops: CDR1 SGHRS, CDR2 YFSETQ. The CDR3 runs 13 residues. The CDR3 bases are TGCGCCCGCAGCTTGATCCCGGACAATGAGCAGTTCTTC. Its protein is CARSLIPDNEQFF.

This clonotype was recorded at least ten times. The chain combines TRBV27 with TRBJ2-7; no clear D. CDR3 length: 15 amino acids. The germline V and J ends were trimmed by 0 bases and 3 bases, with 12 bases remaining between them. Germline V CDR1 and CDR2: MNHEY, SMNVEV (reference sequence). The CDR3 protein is CASSLSLITLYEQYF. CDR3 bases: TGTGCCAGCAGTTTATCCCTCATTACTCTCTACGAGCAGTACTTC.

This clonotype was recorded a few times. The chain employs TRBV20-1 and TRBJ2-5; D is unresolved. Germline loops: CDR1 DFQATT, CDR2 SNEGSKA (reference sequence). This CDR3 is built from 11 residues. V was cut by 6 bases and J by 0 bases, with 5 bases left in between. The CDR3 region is CSAGHQETQYF. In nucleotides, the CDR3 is TGCAGTGCCGGGCACCAAGAGACCCAGTACTTC.

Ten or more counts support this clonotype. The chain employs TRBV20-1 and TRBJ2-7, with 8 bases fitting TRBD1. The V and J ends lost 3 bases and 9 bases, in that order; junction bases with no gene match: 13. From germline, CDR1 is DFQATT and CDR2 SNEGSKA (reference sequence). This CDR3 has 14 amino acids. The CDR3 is CSASRPGTGGVQYF. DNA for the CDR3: TGCAGTGCTAGTCGTCCCGGGACAGGAGGGGTGCAGTACTTC.

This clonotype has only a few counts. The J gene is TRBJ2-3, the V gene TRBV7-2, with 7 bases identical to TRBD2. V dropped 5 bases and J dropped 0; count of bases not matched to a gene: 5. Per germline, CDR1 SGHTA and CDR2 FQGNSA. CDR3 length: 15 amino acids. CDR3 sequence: CASSPGTISTDTQYF. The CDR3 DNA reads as TGTGCCAGCAGCCCCGGGACTATTAGCACAGATACGCAGTATTTT. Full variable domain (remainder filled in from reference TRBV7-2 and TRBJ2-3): GAGVSQSPSNKVTEKGKDVELRCDPISGHTALYWYRQSLGQGLEFLIYFQGNSAPDKSGLPSDRFSAERTGGSVSTLTIQRTQQEDSAVYLCASSPGTISTDTQYFGPGTRLTVL.

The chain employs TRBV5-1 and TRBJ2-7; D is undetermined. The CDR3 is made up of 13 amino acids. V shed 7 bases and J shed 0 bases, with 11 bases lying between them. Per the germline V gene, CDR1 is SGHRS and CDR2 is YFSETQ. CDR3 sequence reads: CASRPESSYEQYF. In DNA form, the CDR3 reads TGCGCCAGCCGACCAGAATCCTCCTACGAGCAGTACTTC.

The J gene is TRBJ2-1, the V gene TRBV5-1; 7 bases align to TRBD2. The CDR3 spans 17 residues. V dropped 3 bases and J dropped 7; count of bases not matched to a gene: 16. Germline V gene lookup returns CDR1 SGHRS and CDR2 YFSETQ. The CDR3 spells CASSSRKRDPPWNEQFF. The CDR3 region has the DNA TGCGCCAGCAGCTCCCGGAAGCGGGACCCCCCATGGAATGAGCAGTTCTTC.

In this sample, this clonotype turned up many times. Here the CDR3 DNA reads TGTGCCAGCAGCTTAGAGGGAGTCCTCGAGAATGAGCAGTTCTTC. Protein: CASSLEGVLENEQFF. The chain employs TRBV7-2 and TRBJ2-1; maybe TRBD2 (5 bases). Germline loops: CDR1 SGHTA, CDR2 FQGNSA. The CDR3 spans 15 residues. Between the trimmed V and J ends, which lost 1 base and 7 bases, there was a span of 14 bases. Combining the CDR3 with reference TRBV7-2 and TRBJ2-1 gives the whole variable domain GAGVSQSPSNKVTEKGKDVELRCDPISGHTALYWYRQSLGQGLEFLIYFQGNSAPDKSGLPSDRFSAERTGGSVSTLTIQRTQQEDSAVYLCASSLEGVLENEQFFGPGTRLTVL.

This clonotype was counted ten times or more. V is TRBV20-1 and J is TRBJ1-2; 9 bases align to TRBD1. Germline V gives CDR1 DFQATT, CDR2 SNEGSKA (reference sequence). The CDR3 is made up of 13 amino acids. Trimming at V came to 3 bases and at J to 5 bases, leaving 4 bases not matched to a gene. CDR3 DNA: TGCAGTGCTAGGGACAGGGGATTATATGGCTACACCTTC. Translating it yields CSARDRGLYGYTF.

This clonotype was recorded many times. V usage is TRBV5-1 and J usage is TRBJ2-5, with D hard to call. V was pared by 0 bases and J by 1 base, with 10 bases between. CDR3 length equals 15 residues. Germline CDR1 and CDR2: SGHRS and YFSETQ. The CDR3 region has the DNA TGCGCCAGCAGCTTGGCTCTGGACCCCCAAGAGACCCAGTACTTC. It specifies CASSLALDPQETQYF.

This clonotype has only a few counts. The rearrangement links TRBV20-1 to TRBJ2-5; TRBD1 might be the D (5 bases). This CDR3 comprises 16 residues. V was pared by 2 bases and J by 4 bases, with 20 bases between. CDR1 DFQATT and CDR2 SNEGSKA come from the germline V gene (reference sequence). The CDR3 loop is CSARSWMWPGPETQYF. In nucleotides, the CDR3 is TGCAGTGCTAGATCATGGATGTGGCCAGGGCCAGAGACCCAGTACTTC.

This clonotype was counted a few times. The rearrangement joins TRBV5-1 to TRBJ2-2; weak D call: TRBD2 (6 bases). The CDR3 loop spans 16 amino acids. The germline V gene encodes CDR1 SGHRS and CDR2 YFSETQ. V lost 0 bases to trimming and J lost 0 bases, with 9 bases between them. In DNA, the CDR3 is TGCGCCAGCAGCTTGGTACTAGCTGCGAACACCGGGGAGCTGTTTTTT. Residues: CASSLVLAANTGELFF.

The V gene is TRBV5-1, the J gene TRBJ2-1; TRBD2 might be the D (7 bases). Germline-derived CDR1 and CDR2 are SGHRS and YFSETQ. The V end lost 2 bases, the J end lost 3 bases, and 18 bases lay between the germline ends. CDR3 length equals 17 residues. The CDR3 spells CASSFGRGGTNYNEQFF. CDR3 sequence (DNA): TGCGCCAGCAGCTTTGGTAGGGGGGGGACTAACTACAATGAGCAGTTCTTC.

The CDR3 loop reads CASKPGNGNEKLFF. CDR3 bases: TGTGCCAGCAAGCCGGGGAACGGGAATGAAAAACTGTTTTTT. This chain links TRBV2 with TRBJ1-4, with unresolved D. The CDR3 consists of 14 residues. V was pared by 7 bases and J by 5 bases, with 14 bases between. The V gene's germline CDR1 is SNHLY and CDR2 FYNNEI.

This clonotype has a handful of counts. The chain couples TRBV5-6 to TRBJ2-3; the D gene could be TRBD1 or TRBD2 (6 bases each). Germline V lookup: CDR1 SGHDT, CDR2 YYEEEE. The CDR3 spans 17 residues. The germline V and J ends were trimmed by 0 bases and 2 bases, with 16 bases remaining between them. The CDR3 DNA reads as TGTGCCAGCAGCTTGGTTGGGGGCGGGACGGACACAGATACGCAGTATTTT. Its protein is CASSLVGGGTDTDTQYF.

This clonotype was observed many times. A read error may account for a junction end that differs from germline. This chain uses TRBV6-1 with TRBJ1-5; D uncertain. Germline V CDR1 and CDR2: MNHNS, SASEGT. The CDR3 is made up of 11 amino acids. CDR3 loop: CAGRLGQPQHF. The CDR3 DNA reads TGTGCCGGCAGATTGGGTCAGCCCCAGCATTTT.

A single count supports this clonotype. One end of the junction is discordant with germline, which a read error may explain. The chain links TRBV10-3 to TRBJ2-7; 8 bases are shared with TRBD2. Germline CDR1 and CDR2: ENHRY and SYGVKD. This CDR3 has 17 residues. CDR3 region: CATSPVTAGDFSYEQYF. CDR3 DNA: TGTGCCACCAGTCCGGTCACAGCGGGAGACTTTTCCTACGAGCAGTACTTC.

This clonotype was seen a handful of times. The CDR3 is CASSLSGGRDNQPQHF. The CDR3 nucleotides read TGCGCCAGCAGCTTGTCGGGAGGAAGAGACAATCAGCCCCAGCATTTT. The gene calls are TRBV5-1 and TRBJ1-5; D ambiguous. In germline, CDR1 is SGHRS, CDR2 YFSETQ. Trimming pared 1 base from V and 3 bases from J, leaving 14 bases between. CDR3 length: 16 residues.

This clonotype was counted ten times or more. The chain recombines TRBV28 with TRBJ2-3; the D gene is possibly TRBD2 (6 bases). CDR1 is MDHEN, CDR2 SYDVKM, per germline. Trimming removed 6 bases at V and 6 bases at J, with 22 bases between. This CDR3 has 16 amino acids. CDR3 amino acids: CASRTAGRGWGDTQYF. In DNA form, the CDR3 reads TGTGCCAGCAGGACAGCCGGGAGAGGATGGGGGGATACGCAGTATTTT.

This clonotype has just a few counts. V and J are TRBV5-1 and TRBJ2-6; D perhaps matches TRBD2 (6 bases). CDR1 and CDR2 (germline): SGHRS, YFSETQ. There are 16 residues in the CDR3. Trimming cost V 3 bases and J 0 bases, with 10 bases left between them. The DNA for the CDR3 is TGCGCCAGCAGCTCGGCGGGGAGCTCTGGGGCCAACGTCCTGACTTTC. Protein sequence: CASSSAGSSGANVLTF.

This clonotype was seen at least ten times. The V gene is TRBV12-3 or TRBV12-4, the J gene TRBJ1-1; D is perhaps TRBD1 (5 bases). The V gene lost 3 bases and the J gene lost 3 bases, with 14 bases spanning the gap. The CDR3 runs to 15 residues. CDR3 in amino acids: CASSLPGVLDTEAFF. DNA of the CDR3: TGTGCCAGCAGTTTGCCGGGGGTGTTGGACACTGAAGCTTTCTTT.